The 24 T cell receptor beta chains in this list originate from one sample, sequenced in a study of technical replicates of blood from a handful of donors (dated by TCRdb to about 2017). The library came from the immunoSEQ multiplex PCR assay. As stored in TCRdb, this immuneACCESS dataset retains in-frame rearrangements with V and J assigned. A fraction of the clones does not appear; measured against another copy, unresolved V genes explain less than half of the discrepancy, and the remainder lacks a known reason. The sample has approximately 92,000 clones on record, about 95% of them singletons. Of the sample, almost 0.35% falls within the top ten clones. Sequences were obtained from T cells isolated from PBMCs. These receptors came from a human donor in good health.

The V and J genes are TRBV28 and TRBJ2-1, with a tentative D call TRBD1 (6 bases). CDR3 length: 13 amino acids. Germline assignment: CDR1 MDHEN and CDR2 SYDVKM. V was pared by 7 bases and J by 6 bases, with 13 bases between. CDR3 nucleotides: TGTGCCAGCAAGACAGGAAGGATCAATGAGCAGTTCTTC. It specifies CASKTGRINEQFF.

The chain carries TRBV18 and TRBJ1-1; 7 positions match TRBD1. This CDR3 spans 13 amino acids. CDR1 KGHSH and CDR2 LQKENI come from the germline V gene. J was trimmed by 1 base and V by 8 bases; bases with no gene match: 4. The CDR3 region is CASTGDRNTEAFF. The CDR3 coding sequence is TGTGCCAGCACGGGGGACAGGAACACTGAAGCTTTCTTT. The full variable domain, its missing parts supplied by reference TRBV18 and TRBJ1-1, is NAGVMQNPRHLVRRRGQEARLRCSPMKGHSHVYWYRQLPEEGLKFMVYLQKENIIDESGMPKERFSAEFPKEGPSILRIQQVVRGDSAAYFCASTGDRNTEAFFGQGTRLTVV.

This sequence joins TRBV18 and TRBJ2-7; possible D gene TRBD1, 6 bases. The V end was cut by 5 bases, the J end by 2 bases, with 19 bases between. Germline values: CDR1 KGHSH, CDR2 LQKENI. The CDR3 spans 16 residues. The CDR3 DNA is TGTGCCAGCTCATCCGAACGGGACACTTTACCCTACGAGCAGTACTTC. This codes for CASSSERDTLPYEQYF.

This rearrangement joins TRBV27 to TRBJ2-7, with 7 bases that match TRBD1. CDR3 size: 16 residues. Germline CDR1 is MNHEY and CDR2 is SMNVEV (reference sequence). V lost 3 bases to trimming and J lost 1 base; unmatched junction nucleotides: 9. CDR3 sequence reads: CASSFQPGQISYEQYF. The DNA of the CDR3 is TGTGCCAGCAGTTTCCAACCGGGACAGATATCCTACGAGCAGTACTTC.

The chain employs TRBV7-9 and TRBJ1-4; 7 bases agree with TRBD1. V was pared by 6 bases and J by 5 bases, with 9 bases of the junction left unmatched. The V gene's germline CDR1 is SEHNR and CDR2 FQNEAQ (reference sequence). The CDR3 loop spans 15 amino acids. The CDR3 sequence is CASRPQGQRNEKLFF. CDR3 nucleotides: TGTGCCAGCAGACCCCAGGGACAGCGCAATGAAAAACTGTTTTTT. The full variable domain, rest sourced from reference TRBV7-9 and TRBJ1-4, is DTGVSQNPRHKITKRGQNVTFRCDPISEHNRLYWYRQTLGQGPEFLTYFQNEAQLEKSRLLSDRFSAERPKGSFSTLEIQRTEQGDSAMYLCASRPQGQRNEKLFFGSGTQLSVL.

V is TRBV6-6 and J is TRBJ1-2; D is perhaps TRBD1 (6 bases). The CDR3 is 13 residues long. Trimming cost V 5 bases and J 6 bases, with 13 bases left between them. Germline loops: CDR1 MNHNY, CDR2 SVGAGI (reference sequence). CDR3 protein: CASSPTGPHGYTF. CDR3 nucleotide sequence: TGTGCCAGCAGTCCCACAGGGCCTCATGGCTACACCTTC.

V is TRBV19 and J is TRBJ2-1; TRBD2 matches at 10 bases. Germline V gives CDR1 LNHDA, CDR2 SQIVND (reference sequence). The CDR3 loop spans 15 amino acids. After removal of 7 bases from V and 6 bases from J, the junction contained 9 bases not matched to a gene. The CDR3 here is CASTSLAGVVNEQFF. CDR3 nucleotides: TGTGCCAGTACTTCCCTAGCGGGAGTAGTCAATGAGCAGTTCTTC.

The chain links TRBV6-4 to TRBJ1-2, with 7 positions matching TRBD1. This CDR3 has 13 residues. Germline CDR1 MRHNA, CDR2 SNTAGT. Losses at the gene ends were 5 bases for V and 4 bases for J; bases not matched to a gene: 4. CDR3 sequence (DNA): TGTGCCAGCAGTCCGGGACAGACCTATGGCTACACCTTC. Translating gives CASSPGQTYGYTF.

The chain combines TRBV27 with TRBJ2-6; 8 bases fit TRBD1. The CDR3 has 18 residues. Trimming removed 1 base from V and 0 bases from J; junction bases left unmatched: 5. Germline CDR1 reads MNHEY; CDR2 reads SMNVEV (reference sequence). CDR3 loop: CASSLYQGAISGANVLTF. The CDR3 region has the DNA TGTGCCAGCAGTTTATATCAGGGGGCGATCTCTGGGGCCAACGTCCTGACTTTC.

The gene calls are TRBV19 and TRBJ1-3; D ambiguous. The germline gives CDR1 LNHDA, CDR2 SQIVND (reference sequence). Trimming pared 6 bases from V and 4 bases from J, leaving 16 bases between. This CDR3 has 15 amino acids. The CDR3 DNA follows: TGTGCCAGTAGCCGGAATCAGCCGGGGGGAAACACCATATATTTT. This gives the protein CASSRNQPGGNTIYF.

J is TRBJ1-5 and V is TRBV27; D possibly corresponds to TRBD1 (5 bases). The germline V gene has CDR1 MNHEY and CDR2 SMNVEV (reference sequence). The CDR3 has 15 residues. The V end was cut by 2 bases, the J end by 6 bases, with 14 bases between. Here the CDR3 DNA reads TGTGCCAGCAGTTTAACGCAGGGAATAGGTCAGCCCCAGCATTTT. Its translation is CASSLTQGIGQPQHF.

V and J are TRBV6-6 and TRBJ2-7; possibly TRBD2 for D (6 bases). The CDR3 length is 13 residues. Trimming removed 8 bases at V and 5 bases at J, with 16 bases between. Germline CDR1 and CDR2: MNHNY and SVGAGI (reference sequence). CDR3 protein: CASWRGNQNEQYF. DNA for the CDR3: TGTGCCAGCTGGAGGGGAAATCAGAACGAGCAGTACTTC.

This chain links TRBV27 with TRBJ2-7; the D gene is possibly TRBD2 (6 bases). This CDR3 is 15 amino acids long. CDR1 MNHEY and CDR2 SMNVEV come from the germline V gene (reference sequence). Trimming took off 5 bases at V and 3 bases at J, with 17 bases between the two ends. The CDR3 spells CASSPLASPNYEQYF. CDR3 in DNA: TGTGCCAGCAGTCCACTAGCCAGCCCGAACTACGAGCAGTACTTC.

The chain couples TRBV7-2 to TRBJ2-5; TRBD2 is a possible D gene (5 bases). The CDR3 is 14 amino acids. Germline assignment: CDR1 SGHTA and CDR2 FQGNSA. V lost 2 bases and J 5 bases, leaving 12 bases between the germline ends. The CDR3, as DNA: TGTGCCAGCAGCTTAAGTCGAGGGAGTGAGACCCAGTACTTC. It is translated as CASSLSRGSETQYF.

The chain couples TRBV6-5 to TRBJ2-7; 7 nucleotides agree with TRBD1. In germline, CDR1 is MNHEY, CDR2 SVGAGI. The CDR3 contains 15 residues. V shed 6 bases, J shed 2 bases, and the junction held 10 bases outside the gene matches. The CDR3 here is CASRPTGKQPYEQYF. CDR3 DNA sequence: TGTGCCAGCAGGCCGACAGGGAAACAACCCTACGAGCAGTACTTC.

The CDR3 sequence: CASRGGLAGYEQYF. In nucleotides, the CDR3 is TGTGCCAGCAGGGGGGGACTAGCGGGCTACGAGCAGTACTTC. The chain is built from TRBV5-4 and TRBJ2-7; 12 nucleotides align to TRBD2. Germline values: CDR1 SGHNT, CDR2 YYREEE (reference sequence). V lost 5 bases, J lost 3 bases, and 3 bases stayed unmatched. This CDR3 has 14 amino acids. The whole variable domain, remainder taken from reference TRBV5-4 and TRBJ2-7, is ETGVTQSPTHLIKTRGQQVTLRCSSQSGHNTVSWYQQALGQGPQFIFQYYREEENGRGNFPPRFSGLQFPNYSSELNVNALELDDSALYLCASRGGLAGYEQYFGPGTRLTVT.

The chain links TRBV27 to TRBJ2-7; 8 bases fit TRBD2. CDR3 length: 17 amino acids. Trimming removed 3 bases from V and 2 bases from J; junction bases left unmatched: 12. CDR1 is MNHEY and CDR2 is SMNVEV in the germline V gene (reference sequence). Here the CDR3 reads CASSFLSDRAGAYEQYF. The CDR3 bases are TGTGCCAGCAGTTTTCTTTCCGATCGAGCGGGGGCCTACGAGCAGTACTTC.

This clone was detected once. The chain recombines TRBV6-5 with TRBJ2-4; perhaps TRBD2 as D (7 bases). This CDR3 comprises 13 residues. Germline V gives CDR1 MNHEY, CDR2 SVGAGI. With 6 bases removed from V and 9 bases from J, the gap between germline ends came to 15 bases. This CDR3 reads CASRGLGGAIQYF. The CDR3 DNA follows: TGTGCCAGCAGGGGTTTGGGGGGGGCCATTCAGTACTTC.

The gene calls are TRBV5-1 and TRBJ2-3; 8 nucleotides align to TRBD1. V lost 2 bases and J lost 3; bases outside the gene matches: 2. The CDR3 loop spans 14 amino acids. The germline gives CDR1 SGHRS, CDR2 YFSETQ. The CDR3 loop reads CASSFGQGTDTQYF. CDR3 DNA: TGCGCCAGCAGCTTTGGACAGGGAACAGATACGCAGTATTTT.

V and J are TRBV28 and TRBJ1-4, with a weak D call TRBD1 (6 bases). The CDR3 consists of 15 residues. Trimming stripped 5 bases from V and 5 bases from J, with 15 bases between. CDR1 MDHEN and CDR2 SYDVKM come from the germline V gene. CDR3 loop: CASSPPGTQNEKLFF. The CDR3 DNA is TGTGCCAGCAGTCCCCCCGGGACACAGAATGAAAAACTGTTTTTT.

The chain links TRBV7-9 to TRBJ1-1, with 7 nucleotides matching TRBD1. The CDR3 consists of 14 residues. J lost 1 base, V lost 6 bases, and 5 bases had no gene match. Germline V CDR1 and CDR2: SEHNR, FQNEAQ (reference sequence). In DNA, the CDR3 is TGTGCCAGCAGTGACAGGGTGAAGAACACTGAAGCTTTCTTT. This translates into CASSDRVKNTEAFF.

This chain connects TRBV29-1 to TRBJ1-4, with D perhaps matching TRBD1 (6 bases). V lost 7 bases and J 6 bases, leaving 15 bases between the germline ends. The germline gives CDR1 SQVTM, CDR2 ANQGSEA. This CDR3 is built from 13 residues. The CDR3 protein is CSAGGAEYEKLFF. In nucleotides, the CDR3 is TGCAGCGCCGGGGGGGCGGAGTATGAAAAACTGTTTTTT.

This clone was counted once. The V and J genes are TRBV2 and TRBJ2-7; 11 nucleotides align to TRBD1. Germline CDR1 SNHLY, CDR2 FYNNEI. The CDR3 runs 16 residues. With V trimmed by 5 bases and J by 7 bases, 13 bases remained unmatched. The CDR3 nucleotides are TGTGCCAGCAGTAGACTCGGGACAGGGGGAAATGAAGAGCAGTACTTC. Its translation is CASSRLGTGGNEEQYF.

The gene calls are TRBV19 and TRBJ2-2; D gene unclear. From germline, CDR1 is LNHDA and CDR2 SQIVND (reference sequence). The CDR3 runs 12 residues. The ends were cut back, 4 bases at V and 5 bases at J, with 5 bases in the middle. The CDR3 DNA sequence: TGTGCCAGTAGTACACAGACCGGGGAGCTGTTTTTT. It yields the protein CASSTQTGELFF.